This T cell receptor (beta chain) came from a study of technical replicates of blood from a few donors. Data came from immunoSEQ multiplex PCR; TCRdb stores just in-frame clones and leaves some out. The sample has about 66,000 clones; around 87% are singletons. Sequencing input: PBMCs. The sequence was obtained from a human donor in good health. Some clones in this sample may be carry-over from other donors' samples.

CDR3 protein: CASSDREAGINADTQYF. CDR3 DNA sequence: TGCGCCAGCAGTGACCGTGAGGCAGGGATTAACGCAGATACGCAGTATTTT. The chain carries TRBV10-1 and TRBJ2-3; a possible D gene is TRBD1 (5 bases). The CDR3 covers 17 residues. Trimming cost V 3 bases and J 4 bases, with 20 bases left between them. Germline V gene lookup returns CDR1 WNHNN and CDR2 SYGVQD (reference sequence).